The next 18 T cell receptor beta chains were all read from a single sample in a study of T-cell memory formation after mild COVID-19. TCRdb itself ran the 5' RACE reads through MiXCR, one entry per CDR3 protein. Of approximately 240,000 distinct CDR3 sequences in the sample, about a sixth were seen once. The sequencing input was PBMCs or a T cell subset sorted from them (not recorded which). The receptors were gathered from a man aged 18 to 29 who had mild COVID-19 (a few samples of this study predate the infection). Cell type and time point are not known.

This chain joins TRBV11-1 and TRBJ2-7; D remains ambiguous. This CDR3 is 15 amino acids long. With 1 base removed from V and 0 bases from J, the gap between germline ends came to 10 bases. Germline lookup yields CDR1 SGHAT and CDR2 FQDESV (reference sequence). The CDR3 sequence is CASSLEAGSSYEQYF. CDR3 DNA sequence: TGTGCCAGCAGCTTAGAGGCAGGTAGCTCCTACGAGCAGTACTTC.

The chain recombines TRBV4-3 with TRBJ1-1; D gene ambiguous. V was pared by 0 bases and J by 1 base, with 6 bases between. Germline assignment: CDR1 LGHNA and CDR2 YSLEER. The CDR3 runs 14 residues. The CDR3 here is CASSQDGRNTEAFF. The CDR3 DNA sequence: TGCGCCAGCAGCCAAGATGGCAGGAACACTGAAGCTTTCTTT.

The sample holds a few counts of this clonotype. The chain is built from TRBV5-1 and TRBJ2-6, with D hard to call. The germline V gene has CDR1 SGHRS and CDR2 YFSETQ. V was trimmed by 3 bases and J by 2 bases, leaving 9 bases between them. The CDR3 has 15 residues. CDR3 region: CASSSPRTGANVLTF. As DNA, the CDR3 is TGCGCCAGCAGCTCCCCCCGGACTGGGGCCAACGTCCTGACTTTC.

This clonotype was seen a few times. The chain joins TRBV7-6 to TRBJ2-3, with 11 bases matching TRBD1. CDR3 length: 13 residues. Looked up from germline, CDR1 is SGHVS and CDR2 is FNYEAQ. Germline trimming cut 4 bases from V and 6 bases from J; bases unmatched to any gene: 0. Here the CDR3 reads CASSWTGGDTQYF. CDR3 bases: TGTGCCAGCAGCTGGACAGGGGGCGATACGCAGTATTTT.

This clonotype was seen only a few times. The CDR3 coding sequence is TGTGCCACCACCCGGGGTAGCACAGATACGCAGTATTTT. Its protein is CATTRGSTDTQYF. The chain uses TRBV2 and TRBJ2-3; tentative D call: TRBD2 (5 bases). Germline V gene sequence: CDR1 SNHLY, CDR2 FYNNEI. The CDR3 runs 13 residues. V dropped 10 bases and J dropped 0 bases, with 11 bases sitting between them.

V gene TRBV20-1 combines with J gene TRBJ2-3, with 8 bases identical to TRBD2. CDR3 size: 15 residues. Per the germline V gene, CDR1 is DFQATT and CDR2 is SNEGSKA (reference sequence). Trimming at V came to 5 bases and at J to 6 bases, leaving 13 bases not matched to a gene. Here the CDR3 reads CSAGPRGAPGDTQYF. The CDR3 DNA reads TGCAGTGCTGGGCCGCGGGGGGCCCCTGGGGATACGCAGTATTTT.

This clonotype came up a few times. This chain connects TRBV6-5 to TRBJ1-6; 8 bases fit TRBD1. The CDR3 sequence is 15 residues long. Germline V lookup: CDR1 MNHEY, CDR2 SVGAGI. V lost 0 bases to trimming and J lost 9 bases; unmatched junction nucleotides: 4. The CDR3 region has the DNA TGTGCCAGCAGTTACTCTTCAGGGGGCGGTTCACCCCTCCACTTT. Its protein product is CASSYSSGGGSPLHF.

The chain carries TRBV20-1 and TRBJ2-1; 7 positions match TRBD1. The V gene end was trimmed by 8 bases and the J gene end by 7 bases; junction bases not matched to a gene: 11. Germline V CDR1 and CDR2: DFQATT, SNEGSKA (reference sequence). The CDR3 runs to 13 residues. CDR3 coding DNA: TGCAGTATCTCGAGGGGGCCGAGGAATGAGCAGTTCTTC. It translates to CSISRGPRNEQFF.

This clonotype was recorded a few times. The chain couples TRBV20-1 to TRBJ2-5; no firm D call. The germline V gene has CDR1 DFQATT and CDR2 SNEGSKA (reference sequence). This CDR3 is built from 14 residues. V was trimmed by 0 bases and J by 1 base, leaving 9 bases between them. This CDR3 is CSAREVNPQETQYF. DNA for the CDR3: TGCAGTGCTAGAGAGGTGAACCCCCAAGAGACCCAGTACTTC.

V gene TRBV12-3 or TRBV12-4 combines with J gene TRBJ1-1; D gene ambiguous. CDR3 size: 12 residues. Trimming shortened V by 6 bases and J by 4 bases, and 9 bases separated the two germline ends. CDR3 region: CASSLPPTEAFF. For the CDR3, the DNA is TGTGCCAGCAGCCTCCCCCCCACTGAAGCTTTCTTT.

J is TRBJ1-2 and V is TRBV6-2 or TRBV6-3; D gene ambiguous. The germline V gene encodes CDR1 MNHEY and CDR2 SVGEGT. The CDR3 is made up of 14 amino acids. Trimming removed 2 bases from V and 4 bases from J, with 11 bases in between. CDR3 loop: CASSYIGPFYGYTF. CDR3 bases: TGTGCCAGCAGTTACATCGGACCGTTCTATGGCTACACCTTC.

In this sample, this clonotype turned up a few times. CDR3: CASSLAPGSYEQYF. The CDR3 DNA reads TGTGCCAGCAGCTTAGCACCGGGATCCTACGAGCAGTACTTC. J is TRBJ2-7 and V is TRBV7-2, with D perhaps TRBD2 (5 bases). Germline loops: CDR1 SGHTA, CDR2 FQGNSA. The CDR3 loop spans 14 amino acids. Trimming took 0 bases from V and 1 from J, leaving 7 bases between them.

A remark on this clonotype: The germline gene is not matched at one end of the junction; a read error may be the cause. V and J are TRBV5-6 and TRBJ2-5; D is unresolved. The length of the CDR3 is 13 residues. Germline V gene lookup returns CDR1 SGHDT and CDR2 YYEEEE. The CDR3 protein is CASSLVGQQTQYF. The CDR3 DNA sequence: TGTGCCAGCAGCTTGGTCGGCCAACAGACCCAGTACTTC.

There are many counts of this clonotype. CDR3 amino acids: CSARVPSGAQRSPLHF. In nucleotides, the CDR3 is TGCAGTGCTAGAGTCCCATCAGGGGCGCAAAGGTCACCCCTCCACTTT. This chain connects TRBV20-1 to TRBJ1-6; D is possibly TRBD1 (6 bases). The V gene's germline CDR1 is DFQATT and CDR2 SNEGSKA (reference sequence). This CDR3 region has 16 residues. V was clipped by 1 base and J by 10 bases, with 20 bases between them.

This clonotype was detected ten times or more. V and J are TRBV5-1 and TRBJ1-1; a weak D match, TRBD1 (6 bases). The germline V and J ends were trimmed by 2 bases and 6 bases, with 23 bases remaining between them. Germline loops: CDR1 SGHRS, CDR2 YFSETQ. The CDR3 is 17 amino acids. CDR3 region: CASSFRGGNFEASEAFF. The DNA for the CDR3 is TGCGCCAGCAGCTTTAGAGGGGGGAATTTTGAGGCTTCTGAAGCTTTCTTT.

The gene calls are TRBV5-1 and TRBJ1-4, with D hard to call. This CDR3 has 13 amino acids. Trimming cost V 5 bases and J 8 bases, with 13 bases left between them. The germline V gene encodes CDR1 SGHRS and CDR2 YFSETQ. This chain's CDR3 is CASSRRVEEKLFF. Written as DNA, the CDR3 is TGCGCCAGCAGTCGGCGGGTGGAGGAAAAACTGTTTTTT.

This clonotype was recorded many times. The chain employs TRBV6-5 and TRBJ2-1; D call uncertain. Germline CDR1 is MNHEY and CDR2 is SVGAGI. CDR3 length: 11 amino acids. Trimming took 2 bases from V and 7 from J, leaving 3 bases between them. The DNA for the CDR3 is TGTGCCAGCAGTTACCGGAATGAGCAGTTCTTC. Translated, it gives CASSYRNEQFF.

This clonotype was observed at least ten times. At one end the junction does not follow the germline gene, possibly because of a read error. The chain links TRBV5-1 to TRBJ2-7, with D perhaps being TRBD1 or TRBD2 (5 bases each). The CDR3 is 15 residues long. Germline CDR1 and CDR2: SGHRS and YFSETQ. The CDR3 protein is CASSQTGTLSHEQYF. CDR3 in DNA: TGCGCCAGCAGCCAAACCGGGACCCTCTCCCACGAGCAGTACTTC.